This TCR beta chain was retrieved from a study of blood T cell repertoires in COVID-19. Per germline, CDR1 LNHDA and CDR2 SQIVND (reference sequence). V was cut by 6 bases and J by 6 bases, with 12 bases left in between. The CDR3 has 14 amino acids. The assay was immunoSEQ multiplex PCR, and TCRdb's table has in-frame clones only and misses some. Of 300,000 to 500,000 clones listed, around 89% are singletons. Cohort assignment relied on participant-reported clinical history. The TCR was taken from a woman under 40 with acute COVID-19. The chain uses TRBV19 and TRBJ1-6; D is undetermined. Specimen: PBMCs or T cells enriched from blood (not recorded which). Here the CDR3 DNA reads TGTGCCAGTAGGGACTCAGACCCTAATTCACCCCTCCACTTT. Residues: CASRDSDPNSPLHF.